This TCR beta chain was captured in a study of identical twins. Overall study results and limits: Analyses of zero insertions could be partly confounded by invariant MAIT and iNKT cells. Out-of-frame alpha sequences shared by twins were enriched for low generation probability. The study drew conclusions from cross-sectional statistical analysis, not from following the same donors.

In germline, CDR1 is LNHDA, CDR2 SQIVND (reference sequence). V shed 6 bases and J 6 bases; nucleotides not matched to a gene: 10. This CDR3 comprises 15 residues. About this clonotype: Antigen: not known.

MiXCR, run by TCRdb on the 5' RACE reads, gives a single entry per CDR3 protein. The data contain roughly 540,000 distinct CDR3 sequences, approximately 22% of them singletons. The same data also went into a second study, on T cells expressing NK-cell markers.

This sequence was found in a woman between 18 and 30 years old in good health. The chain links TRBV19 to TRBJ2-3; 9 bases are a match to TRBD2. Material: CD4+ T cells sorted from blood. The CDR3 DNA reads as TGTGCCAGTAGGTCGAAGACTAGCGGTAAGGATACGCAGTATTTT. Its protein product is CASRSKTSGKDTQYF. Full variable domain (rest looked up from reference TRBV19 and TRBJ2-3): DGGITQSPKYLFRKEGQNVTLSCEQNLNHDAMYWYRQDPGQGLRLIYYSQIVNDFQKGDIAEGYSVSREKKESFPLTVTSAQKNPTAFYLCASRSKTSGKDTQYFGPGTRLTVL.